Each of the 17 T cell receptor beta chains below was sequenced from the same sample in a study of blood T cell repertoires in COVID-19 (dated by TCRdb to about 2020). Library method: the immunoSEQ multiplex PCR assay. TCRdb re-hosts the immuneACCESS table, in-frame sequences only. Its copies lack some clones; in the studies checked, an unresolved V gene accounts for under half of them, and the cause for the rest is not known. The sample has around 90,000 clones on record, 81% of them singletons. Clones ranked in the top ten supply 10% to 15% of the sample. The material sequenced was peripheral blood. The receptors stem from a human donor in a cohort sampled during active COVID-19.

The J gene is TRBJ2-7, the V gene TRBV7-9; tentative D call: TRBD1 (7 bases). The CDR3 sequence is 15 residues long. Germline V gene lookup returns CDR1 SEHNR and CDR2 FQNEAQ (reference sequence). V dropped 4 bases and J dropped 1 base, with 14 bases sitting between them. The DNA for the CDR3 is TGTGCCAGCAGCTCCCCGGAGGGGGCGTCCTACGAGCAGTACTTC. It codes for CASSSPEGASYEQYF.

This clone came up a few times. V is TRBV18 and J is TRBJ2-7; 11 bases are a match to TRBD1. With V trimmed by 3 bases and J by 6 bases, 10 bases remained unmatched. This CDR3 region has 16 residues. The V gene's germline CDR1 is KGHSH and CDR2 LQKENI. CDR3 amino acids: CASSPRSGTGGGEQYF. DNA of the CDR3: TGTGCCAGCTCACCGCGCTCCGGGACAGGGGGAGGCGAGCAGTACTTC.

The J gene is TRBJ1-2, the V gene TRBV11-1; 8 bases map to TRBD1. V shed 6 bases, J shed 7 bases, and the junction held 10 bases outside the gene matches. The CDR3 is 14 amino acids. CDR1 and CDR2 (germline): SGHAT, FQDESV (reference sequence). DNA of the CDR3: TGTGCCAGCAGTCAGAGGACAGGGTCGGGTGGCTACACCTTC. Residues: CASSQRTGSGGYTF.

This chain connects TRBV5-4 to TRBJ1-6, with D possibly TRBD1 on 5 matching bases. The CDR3 has 12 amino acids. CDR1 is SGHNT and CDR2 is YYREEE in the germline V gene (reference sequence). Trimming removed 5 bases at V and 5 bases at J, with 5 bases between. CDR3 region: CASRTDNSPLHF. The CDR3 bases are TGTGCCAGCAGGACAGATAATTCACCCCTCCACTTT.

The CDR3 is CASSQSGGLAALDTQYF. The CDR3 DNA is TGCGCCAGCAGCCAAAGTGGTGGACTAGCTGCTTTGGATACGCAGTATTTT. V and J are TRBV4-1 and TRBJ2-3, with TRBD2 identical over 8 bases. V lost 2 bases to trimming and J lost 6 bases; unmatched junction nucleotides: 13. Germline lookup yields CDR1 MGHRA and CDR2 YSYEKL. CDR3 size: 17 residues.

V usage is TRBV27 and J usage is TRBJ2-7, with 7 nucleotides matching TRBD1. Unmatched junction bases numbered 13, after V lost 4 bases and J lost 10 bases. The germline gives CDR1 MNHEY, CDR2 SMNVEV (reference sequence). The CDR3 has 14 amino acids. The CDR3: CASSSGQQREVQYF. Written as DNA, the CDR3 is TGTGCCAGCAGTTCGGGACAGCAAAGAGAAGTACAGTACTTC.

The rearrangement joins TRBV18 to TRBJ1-2; TRBD1 agrees at 10 bases. In germline, CDR1 is KGHSH, CDR2 LQKENI. With V trimmed by 3 bases and J by 4 bases, 2 bases remained unmatched. CDR3 length: 14 residues. CDR3 sequence: CASSPWTGGYGYTF. CDR3 DNA sequence: TGTGCCAGCTCACCCTGGACAGGGGGCTATGGCTACACCTTC.

This clone came up a few times. The rearrangement uses TRBV3-1 (or the pseudogene TRBV3-2) and TRBJ1-4, with 9 bases matching TRBD1. After removal of 4 bases from V and 5 bases from J, the junction contained 2 bases not matched to a gene. Germline CDR1 is LGHDT and CDR2 is YNNKEL (reference sequence). CDR3 length equals 14 residues. CDR3 sequence: CASSLGTGNEKLFF. CDR3 sequence (DNA): TGTGCCAGCAGCCTCGGGACAGGGAATGAAAAACTGTTTTTT.

The chain joins TRBV5-6 to TRBJ1-4; 8 nucleotides align to TRBD1. The CDR3 is 15 residues long. Germline CDR1 reads SGHDT; CDR2 reads YYEEEE. V lost 4 bases, J lost 7 bases, and 9 bases stayed unmatched. Written as DNA, the CDR3 is TGTGCCAGCAGCGTGTGGGACAGGCCTCCTGAAAAACTGTTTTTT. This encodes CASSVWDRPPEKLFF. Drawing the rest from reference TRBV5-6 and TRBJ1-4, the complete variable domain is DAGVTQSPTHLIKTRGQQVTLRCSPKSGHDTVSWYQQALGQGPQFIFQYYEEEERQRGNFPDRFSGHQFPNYSSELNVNALLLGDSALYLCASSVWDRPPEKLFFGSGTQLSVL.

The rearrangement uses TRBV24-1 and TRBJ1-5, with 7 bases that match TRBD1. The CDR3 loop spans 16 amino acids. V shed 3 bases, J shed 3 bases, and the junction held 7 bases outside the gene matches. The germline gives CDR1 KGHDR, CDR2 SFDVKD. CDR3 bases: TGTGCCACCAGTGATGATACTACAGGGGCCAATCAGCCCCAGCATTTT. Translating it yields CATSDDTTGANQPQHF.

This clone was counted once. The V call is TRBV6-5, the J call TRBJ2-7, with TRBD1 as a possible D gene (7 bases). The CDR3 loop spans 15 amino acids. V lost 8 bases, J lost 3 bases, and 20 bases lay in between. Germline CDR1 reads MNHEY; CDR2 reads SVGAGI. The CDR3 spells CASRRRQGLLYEQYF. The CDR3 DNA sequence: TGTGCCAGCCGACGTCGACAGGGACTCCTCTACGAGCAGTACTTC.

The rearrangement uses TRBV5-1 and TRBJ2-3; 10 nucleotides match TRBD2. The V and J ends lost 3 bases and 2 bases, in that order; junction bases with no gene match: 6. The CDR3 has 16 amino acids. Looked up from germline, CDR1 is SGHRS and CDR2 is YFSETQ. The CDR3 loop reads CASSSRTSGLTDTQYF. The DNA for the CDR3 is TGCGCCAGCAGCTCCAGGACTAGCGGCCTCACAGATACGCAGTATTTT.

The rearrangement joins TRBV7-3 to TRBJ2-6; the D gene is possibly TRBD1 (5 bases). This CDR3 has 17 residues. V lost 4 bases to trimming and J lost 0 bases, with 13 bases between them. Germline loops: CDR1 SGHTA, CDR2 FQGTGA. The CDR3 sequence: CASSSSRQSSGANVLTF. CDR3 DNA sequence: TGTGCCAGCAGCTCCTCTCGACAGAGCTCTGGGGCCAACGTCCTGACTTTC. The complete variable domain, with remaining parts taken from reference TRBV7-3 and TRBJ2-6, reads GAGVSQTPSNKVTEKGKYVELRCDPISGHTALYWYRQSLGQGPEFLIYFQGTGAADDSGLPNDRFFAVRPEGSVSTLKIQRTERGDSAVYLCASSSSRQSSGANVLTFGAGSRLTVL.

This rearrangement joins TRBV20-1 to TRBJ2-7; 11 bases line up with TRBD2. Trimming removed 3 bases from V and 4 bases from J; junction bases left unmatched: 5. CDR3 length: 14 amino acids. CDR1 DFQATT and CDR2 SNEGSKA come from the germline V gene (reference sequence). The CDR3 nucleotides read TGCAGTGCTAGTGGTGGGACTAGCGGTTACGAGCAGTACTTC. This codes for CSASGGTSGYEQYF.

The V call is TRBV5-1, the J call TRBJ2-7; D may be TRBD1 (6 bases). V shed 3 bases and J shed 1 base, with 8 bases lying between them. Looked up from germline, CDR1 is SGHRS and CDR2 is YFSETQ. CDR3 length: 13 residues. The CDR3 protein is CASSSDSSYEQYF. DNA of the CDR3: TGCGCCAGCAGCTCGGACAGTTCCTACGAGCAGTACTTC.

The rearrangement links TRBV7-3 to TRBJ2-2; possibly TRBD2 for D (6 bases). This CDR3 is built from 14 residues. V lost 5 bases and J lost 5, with 12 bases in between. Germline assignment: CDR1 SGHTA and CDR2 FQGTGA. CDR3 amino acids: CASSPRRDTGELFF. The DNA of the CDR3 is TGTGCCAGCAGCCCTCGGCGGGATACCGGGGAGCTGTTTTTT. Drawing the rest from reference TRBV7-3 and TRBJ2-2, the complete variable domain is GAGVSQTPSNKVTEKGKYVELRCDPISGHTALYWYRQSLGQGPEFLIYFQGTGAADDSGLPNDRFFAVRPEGSVSTLKIQRTERGDSAVYLCASSPRRDTGELFFGEGSRLTVL.

A single count supports this clone. J is TRBJ1-6 and V is TRBV3-1 (or the pseudogene TRBV3-2), with 9 bases matching TRBD1. The germline CDR1 and CDR2 sequences are LGHDT and YNNKEL (reference sequence). This CDR3 has 13 residues. V was pared by 4 bases and J by 10 bases, with 2 bases of the junction left unmatched. The CDR3 sequence: CASSPTGGSPLHF. The CDR3 DNA follows: TGTGCCAGCAGCCCGACAGGGGGATCACCCCTCCACTTT.